The present TCR beta chain was sequenced within a study of blood T cell repertoires in COVID-19 (dated by TCRdb to the early 2020s). With regard to the full study: The collaborator samples originated in the United States, Italy and Spain and spanned the acute and convalescent phases of COVID-19. A de-identified subject ID, COVID-19 status, age in years and sex were almost always included in the sample metadata. The samples were drawn from the first 160 participants of the ongoing ImmuneRACE study and from over 950 subjects provided by 6 global collaborators. The repertoires were made available in a free public database intended to serve as a resource for research on the immune response to SARS-CoV-2. The prospective study material was composed of cDNA or gDNA derived from T cells, B-cell-depleted T cells, or PBMCs. Deeply sampled blood TCRbeta repertoires from subjects exposed to, actively infected with, or recovered from COVID-19 were included in the dataset. Where HLA class I and class II types were available, the types were taken from metadata supplied by the sample provider, not from assay-based typing. General findings and caveats noted by the study authors: The quantity of clinical and demographic metadata differed by source and by participant and was supplied without curation.

Within its sample, this clone is medium-sized (0.01 to 0.1%). Its target antigen remains unknown. Nothing much larger sits one base from this clone, and base qualities are not available. The CDR3, cysteine through phenylalanine, is 15 amino acids long. Only the CDR3 region is kept as DNA, spanning 45 bases read in frame from base 1. Clipping removes 8 bases from V and 7 bases from J, with 8 as the unmatched junction base count. CDR1 and CDR2, per the germline V gene (reference sequence), are LNHDA and SQIVND. Whole blood was collected in K2EDTA tubes by collaborating institutions according to the institutions' own protocols. For TCRbeta analysis, collaborator samples were shipped as frozen whole blood, as isolated PBMCs, or as DNA extracted from either sample type. TCRbeta CDR3 regions were amplified from genomic DNA using the immunoSEQ Assay, a bias-controlled multiplex PCR. Per the authors' processing: Nucleated cell counts per sample were estimated from amplification of reference gene primers within the assay. Sequence reads were collapsed and filtered to measure the absolute abundance of every unique TCRbeta CDR3 rearrangement. For each sample, productive Simpson clonality was calculated by taking the square root of Simpson's diversity index across productive rearrangements. Not all clones reach the TCRdb copy of this immuneACCESS table, which keeps in-frame sequences only. Checked studies attribute under half of the gap to unresolved V genes and leave the rest unexplained. The V and J calls and clone size were taken over from that table, and D and trimming were inferred from the DNA. The sample includes tens of thousands of clones, with around nine tenths observed a single time. The ten largest clones represent roughly 1.9% of the sample.

The sample was peripheral blood. This receptor was taken from a woman aged 80 or over with active or convalescent COVID-19. Rearrangement joined TRBV19 to TRBJ2-1, with 13 bases aligning to TRBD2. In nucleotide form, the sequence is TGTGCCAGTGGGACACTAGCGGGAGGGCCTAATGAGCAGTTCTTC. This is translated as CASGTLAGGPNEQFF. The full variable domain, with segments outside the CDR3 supplied by the reference TRBV19 and TRBJ2-1 proteins, appears as DGGITQSPKYLFRKEGQNVTLSCEQNLNHDAMYWYRQDPGQGLRLIYYSQIVNDFQKGDIAEGYSVSREKKESFPLTVTSAQKNPTAFYLCASGTLAGGPNEQFFGPGTRLTVL.